This TCR beta chain was profiled in a study of Ad26.COV2.S vaccination and SARS-CoV-2 variants. Whole-study findings and limits: Compared with placebo recipients, vaccine recipients had higher spike-specific TCR breadth. Recipients of either vaccine or placebo displayed similar breadth of non-spike TCRs.

In regard to this clone: Its antigen is undetermined.

Only in-frame clones appear in the TCRdb table, and some are missing; sequencing was by immunoSEQ multiplex PCR. This sample yields hundreds of thousands of clones, of which approximately 92% are seen a single time; 12% belongs to the top ten. Per the germline V gene, CDR1 is SNHLY and CDR2 is FYNNEI. Trimming took 0 bases from V and 1 from J; bases not matched to a gene: 1. The CDR3 is 15 amino acids. The treatment is: roughly 18 received Ad26.COV2.S at low or high dose, single or two shots; 5 received placebo; per-sample allocation not given. Sampling took place 63 days after the first vaccine or placebo injection. It was an adult aged 18-55 years in Boston who was the donor. An Ad26 vector was used to express Wuhan-strain SARS-CoV-2 spike as the vaccine.

The origin of this receptor is a person between 18 and 65 years old who received the Ad26.COV2.S COVID-19 vaccine or a placebo. The sequences come from peripheral blood, collected in a trial of Ad26.COV2.S vaccine versus placebo. The chain links TRBV2 to TRBJ2-5; 8 bases are shared with TRBD2. This CDR3 is CASSEALAVQETQYF. The CDR3 DNA is TGTGCCAGCAGTGAAGCACTAGCGGTCCAAGAGACCCAGTACTTC.